This paragraph reports one T cell receptor (beta chain). This specimen belongs to a study of neoadjuvant nivolumab and ipilimumab in lung cancer. Clones were read by immunoSEQ multiplex PCR, and TCRdb kept only the in-frame ones, dropping some. The sample shows about 26,000 clones, more than 75% of them seen only once. Germline CDR1 reads SEHNR; CDR2 reads FQNEAQ (reference sequence). Trimming left V 5 bases short and J 7 bases short, with 26 bases between. This CDR3 comprises 18 residues. This sequence joins TRBV7-9 and TRBJ2-2; perhaps TRBD2 as D (6 bases). The sequence was collected from an adult with non-small cell lung cancer. Sequencing was performed on tumor tissue, taken after neoadjuvant nivolumab, alone or with ipilimumab, at or shortly before surgery. The CDR3 reads CASSERRYSEGLSGELFF. The CDR3 nucleotides read TGTGCCAGCAGCGAAAGGCGGTATTCGGAGGGGCTGAGCGGGGAGCTGTTTTTT.